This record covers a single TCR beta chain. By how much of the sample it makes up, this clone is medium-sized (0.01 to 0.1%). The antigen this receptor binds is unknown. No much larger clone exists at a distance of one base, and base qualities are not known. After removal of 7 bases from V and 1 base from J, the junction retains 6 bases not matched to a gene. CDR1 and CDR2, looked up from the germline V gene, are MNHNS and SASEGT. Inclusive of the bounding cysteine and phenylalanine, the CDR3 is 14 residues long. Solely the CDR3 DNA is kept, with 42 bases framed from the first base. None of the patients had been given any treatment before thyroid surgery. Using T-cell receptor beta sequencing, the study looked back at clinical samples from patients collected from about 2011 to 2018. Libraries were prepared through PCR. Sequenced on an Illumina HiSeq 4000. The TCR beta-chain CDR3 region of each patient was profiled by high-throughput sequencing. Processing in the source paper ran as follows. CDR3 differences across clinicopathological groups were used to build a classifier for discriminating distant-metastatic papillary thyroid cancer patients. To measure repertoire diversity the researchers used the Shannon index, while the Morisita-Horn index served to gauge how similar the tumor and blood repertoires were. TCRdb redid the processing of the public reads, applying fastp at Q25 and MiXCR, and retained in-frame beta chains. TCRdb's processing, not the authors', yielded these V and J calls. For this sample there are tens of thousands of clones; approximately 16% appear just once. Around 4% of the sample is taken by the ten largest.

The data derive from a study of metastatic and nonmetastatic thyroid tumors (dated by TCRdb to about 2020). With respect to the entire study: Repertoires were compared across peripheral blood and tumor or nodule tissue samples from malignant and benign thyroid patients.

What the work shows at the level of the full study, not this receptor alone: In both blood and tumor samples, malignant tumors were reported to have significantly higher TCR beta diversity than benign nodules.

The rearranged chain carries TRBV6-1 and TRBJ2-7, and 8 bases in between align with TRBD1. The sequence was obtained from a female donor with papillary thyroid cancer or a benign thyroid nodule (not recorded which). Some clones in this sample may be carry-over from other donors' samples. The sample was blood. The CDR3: CASNTGQGSYEQYF. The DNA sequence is TGTGCCAGCAATACCGGACAGGGTTCCTACGAGCAGTACTTC.